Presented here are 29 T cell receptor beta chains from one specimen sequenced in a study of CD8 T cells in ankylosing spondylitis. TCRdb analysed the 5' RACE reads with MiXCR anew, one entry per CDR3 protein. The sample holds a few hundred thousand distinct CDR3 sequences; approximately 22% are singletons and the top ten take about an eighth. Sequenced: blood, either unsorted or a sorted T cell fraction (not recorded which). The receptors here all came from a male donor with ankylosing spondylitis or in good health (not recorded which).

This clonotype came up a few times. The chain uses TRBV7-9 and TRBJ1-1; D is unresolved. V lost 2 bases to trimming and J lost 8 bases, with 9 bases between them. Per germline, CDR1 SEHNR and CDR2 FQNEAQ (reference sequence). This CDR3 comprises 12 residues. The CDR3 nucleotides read TGTGCCAGCAGCTTACCGGGCAGGGAAGCTTTCTTT. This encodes CASSLPGREAFF.

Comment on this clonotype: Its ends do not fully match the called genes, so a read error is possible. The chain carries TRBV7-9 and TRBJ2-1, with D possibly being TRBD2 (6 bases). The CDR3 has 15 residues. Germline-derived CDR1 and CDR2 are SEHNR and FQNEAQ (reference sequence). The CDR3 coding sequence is TGTGCCAGCAGCCCGAACCGGGACTCCAACAATGAGCAGTTCTTC. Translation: CASSPNRDSNNEQFF. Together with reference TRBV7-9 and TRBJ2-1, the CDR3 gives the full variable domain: DTGVSQNPRHKITKRGQNVTFRCDPISEHNRLYWYRQTLGQGPEFLTYFQNEAQLEKSRLLSDRFSAERPKGSFSTLEIQRTEQGDSAMYLCASSPNRDSNNEQFFGPGTRLTVL.

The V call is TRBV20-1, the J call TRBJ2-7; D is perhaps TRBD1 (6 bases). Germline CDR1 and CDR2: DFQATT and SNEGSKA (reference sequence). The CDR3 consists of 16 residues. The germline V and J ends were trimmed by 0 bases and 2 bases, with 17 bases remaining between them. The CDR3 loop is CSARDSGTYYPYEQYF. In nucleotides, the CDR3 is TGCAGTGCTAGAGATTCAGGGACATATTACCCCTACGAGCAGTACTTC.

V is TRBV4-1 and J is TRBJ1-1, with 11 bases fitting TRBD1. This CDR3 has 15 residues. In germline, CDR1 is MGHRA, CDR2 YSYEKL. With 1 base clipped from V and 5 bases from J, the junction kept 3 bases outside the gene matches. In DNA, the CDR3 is TGCGCCAGCAGCCAAGCGGGACAGGGGGAAACTGAAGCTTTCTTT. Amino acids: CASSQAGQGETEAFF.

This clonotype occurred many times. CDR3 nucleotide sequence: TGCGCCAGCAGCTTGGTTGGGGGGGCCGGCTACAATGAGCAGTTCTTC. As protein: CASSLVGGAGYNEQFF. The V call is TRBV5-1, the J call TRBJ2-1; tentatively, D is TRBD2 (7 bases). Trimming shortened V by 0 bases and J by 3 bases, and 13 bases separated the two germline ends. The CDR3 totals 16 residues. The germline V gene has CDR1 SGHRS and CDR2 YFSETQ.

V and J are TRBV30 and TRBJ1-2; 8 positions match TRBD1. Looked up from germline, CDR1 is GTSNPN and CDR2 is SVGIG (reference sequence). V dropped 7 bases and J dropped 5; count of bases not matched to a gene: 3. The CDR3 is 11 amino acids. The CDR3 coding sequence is TGTGCCTCTGACAGGGGTTATGGCTACACCTTC. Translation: CASDRGYGYTF.

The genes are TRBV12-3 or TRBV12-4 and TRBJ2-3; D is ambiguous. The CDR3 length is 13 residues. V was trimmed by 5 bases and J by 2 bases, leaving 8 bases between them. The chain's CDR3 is CASSPSATDTQYF. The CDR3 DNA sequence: TGTGCCAGCAGTCCCAGCGCCACAGATACGCAGTATTTT.

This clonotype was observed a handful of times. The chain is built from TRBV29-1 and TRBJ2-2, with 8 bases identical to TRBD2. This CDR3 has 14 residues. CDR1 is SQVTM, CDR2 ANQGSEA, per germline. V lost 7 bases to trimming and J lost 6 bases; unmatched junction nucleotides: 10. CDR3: CSGQGLGEAGELFF. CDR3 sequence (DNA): TGCAGCGGTCAGGGACTAGGGGAGGCCGGGGAGCTGTTTTTT.

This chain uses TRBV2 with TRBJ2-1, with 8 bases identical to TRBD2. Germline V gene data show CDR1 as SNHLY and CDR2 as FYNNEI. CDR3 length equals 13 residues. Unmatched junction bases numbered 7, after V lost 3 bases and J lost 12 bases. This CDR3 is CASSDPAGESQFF. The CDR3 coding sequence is TGTGCCAGCAGTGACCCAGCGGGGGAGTCGCAGTTCTTC.

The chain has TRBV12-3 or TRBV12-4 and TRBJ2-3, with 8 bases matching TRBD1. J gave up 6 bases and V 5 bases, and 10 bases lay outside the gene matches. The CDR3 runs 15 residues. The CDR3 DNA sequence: TGTGCCAGCAGTCCTAGCAGGGGGCCCGAGGATACGCAGTATTTT. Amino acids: CASSPSRGPEDTQYF.

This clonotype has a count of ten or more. CDR3 loop: CASSLSFPGGYNEQFF. The CDR3 DNA is TGTGCCAGCAGCTTATCCTTCCCCGGGGGGTACAATGAGCAGTTCTTC. The rearrangement uses TRBV7-2 and TRBJ2-1, with TRBD2 matching 7 bases. After removal of 2 bases from V and 4 bases from J, the junction contained 8 bases not matched to a gene. Germline-derived CDR1 and CDR2 are SGHTA and FQGNSA. The CDR3 totals 16 residues.

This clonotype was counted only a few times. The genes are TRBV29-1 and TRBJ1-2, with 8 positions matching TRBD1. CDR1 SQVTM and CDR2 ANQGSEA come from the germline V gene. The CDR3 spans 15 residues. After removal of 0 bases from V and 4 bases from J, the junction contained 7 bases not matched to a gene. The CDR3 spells CSVEDLQGALYGYTF. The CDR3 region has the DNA TGCAGCGTTGAAGACCTTCAGGGGGCTCTCTATGGCTACACCTTC.

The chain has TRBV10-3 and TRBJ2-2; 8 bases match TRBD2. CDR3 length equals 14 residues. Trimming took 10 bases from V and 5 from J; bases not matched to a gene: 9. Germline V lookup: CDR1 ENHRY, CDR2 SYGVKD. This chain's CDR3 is CATTPGGDTGELFF. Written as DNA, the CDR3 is TGTGCCACCACCCCCGGGGGGGATACCGGGGAGCTGTTTTTT.

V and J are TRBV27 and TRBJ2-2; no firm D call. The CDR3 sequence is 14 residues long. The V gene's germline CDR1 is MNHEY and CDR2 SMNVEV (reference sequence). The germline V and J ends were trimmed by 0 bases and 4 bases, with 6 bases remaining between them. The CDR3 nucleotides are TGTGCCAGCAGTTTATCGAATCCCACCGGGGAGCTGTTTTTT. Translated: CASSLSNPTGELFF.

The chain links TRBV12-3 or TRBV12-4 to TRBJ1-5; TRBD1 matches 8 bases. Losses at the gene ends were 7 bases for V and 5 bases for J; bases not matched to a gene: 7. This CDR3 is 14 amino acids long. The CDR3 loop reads CASTPGQGDQPQHF. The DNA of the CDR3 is TGTGCCAGCACTCCCGGACAGGGAGATCAGCCCCAGCATTTT.

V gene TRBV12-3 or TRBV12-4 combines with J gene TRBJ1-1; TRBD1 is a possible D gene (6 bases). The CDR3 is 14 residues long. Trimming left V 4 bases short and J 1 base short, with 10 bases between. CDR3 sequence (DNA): TGTGCCAGCAGTTCCCGACAGGAGAACACTGAAGCTTTCTTT. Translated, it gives CASSSRQENTEAFF.

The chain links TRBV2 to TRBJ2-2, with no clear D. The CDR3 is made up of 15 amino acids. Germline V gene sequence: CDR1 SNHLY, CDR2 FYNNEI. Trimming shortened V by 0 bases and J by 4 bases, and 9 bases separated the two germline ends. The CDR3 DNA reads TGTGCCAGCAGTGAAGCCCAGACGAGCACCGGGGAGCTGTTTTTT. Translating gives CASSEAQTSTGELFF. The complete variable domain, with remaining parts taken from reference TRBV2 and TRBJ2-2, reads EPEVTQTPSHQVTQMGQEVILRCVPISNHLYFYWYRQILGQKVEFLVSFYNNEISEKSEIFDDQFSVERPDGSNFTLKIRSTKLEDSAMYFCASSEAQTSTGELFFGEGSRLTVL.

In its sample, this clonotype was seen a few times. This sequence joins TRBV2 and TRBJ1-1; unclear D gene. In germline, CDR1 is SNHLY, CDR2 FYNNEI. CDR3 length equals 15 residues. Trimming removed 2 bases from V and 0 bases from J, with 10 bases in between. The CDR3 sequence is CASSESEGMNTEAFF. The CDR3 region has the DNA TGTGCCAGCAGTGAATCGGAGGGCATGAACACTGAAGCTTTCTTT.

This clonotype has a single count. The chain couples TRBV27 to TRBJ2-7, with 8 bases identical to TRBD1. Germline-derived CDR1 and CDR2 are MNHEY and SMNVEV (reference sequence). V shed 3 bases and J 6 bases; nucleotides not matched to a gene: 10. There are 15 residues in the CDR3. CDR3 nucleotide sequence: TGTGCCAGCAGTTTCACACGGACAGGGATGGGCGAGCAGTACTTC. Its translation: CASSFTRTGMGEQYF.

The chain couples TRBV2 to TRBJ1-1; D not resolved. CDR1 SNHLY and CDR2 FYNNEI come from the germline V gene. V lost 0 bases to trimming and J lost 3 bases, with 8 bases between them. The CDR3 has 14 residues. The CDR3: CASSEALGYTEAFF. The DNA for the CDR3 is TGTGCCAGCAGTGAAGCGCTTGGATACACTGAAGCTTTCTTT.

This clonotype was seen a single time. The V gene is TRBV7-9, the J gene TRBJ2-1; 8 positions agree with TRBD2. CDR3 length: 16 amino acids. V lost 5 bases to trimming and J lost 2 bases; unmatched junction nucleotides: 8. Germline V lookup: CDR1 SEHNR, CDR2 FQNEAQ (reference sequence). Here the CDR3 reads CASSTRRGDTYNEQFF. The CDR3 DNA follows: TGTGCCAGCAGCACCCGGCGGGGGGACACCTACAATGAGCAGTTCTTC.

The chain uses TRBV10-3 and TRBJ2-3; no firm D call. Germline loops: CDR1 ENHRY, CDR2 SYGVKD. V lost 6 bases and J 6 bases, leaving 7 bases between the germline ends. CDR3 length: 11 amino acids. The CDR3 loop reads CAIREQDTQYF. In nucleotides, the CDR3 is TGTGCCATCAGGGAGCAGGATACGCAGTATTTT.

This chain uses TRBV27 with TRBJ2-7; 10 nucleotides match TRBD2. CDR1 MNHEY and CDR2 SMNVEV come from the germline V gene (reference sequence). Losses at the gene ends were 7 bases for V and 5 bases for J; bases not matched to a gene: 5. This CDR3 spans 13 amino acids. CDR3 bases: TGTGCCAGCAAAACTAGCGGGGCCAACGAGCAGTACTTC. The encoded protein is CASKTSGANEQYF.

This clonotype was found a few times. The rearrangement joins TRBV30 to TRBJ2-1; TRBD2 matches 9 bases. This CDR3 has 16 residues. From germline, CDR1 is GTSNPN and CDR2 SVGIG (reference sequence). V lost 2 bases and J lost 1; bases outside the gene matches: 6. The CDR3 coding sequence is TGTGCCTGGAGTCCGCTAGCGGGAAAATCCTACAATGAGCAGTTCTTC. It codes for CAWSPLAGKSYNEQFF. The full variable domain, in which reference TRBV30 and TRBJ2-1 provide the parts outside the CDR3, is SQTIHQWPATLVQPVGSPLSLECTVEGTSNPNLYWYRQAAGRGLQLLFYSVGIGQISSEVPQNLSASRPQDRQFILSSKKLLLSDSGFYLCAWSPLAGKSYNEQFFGPGTRLTVL.

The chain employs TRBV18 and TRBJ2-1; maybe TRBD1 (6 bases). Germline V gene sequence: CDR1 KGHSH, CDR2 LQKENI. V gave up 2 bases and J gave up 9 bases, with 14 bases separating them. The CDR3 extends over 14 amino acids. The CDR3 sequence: CASSPRSRGPEQFF. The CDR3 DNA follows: TGTGCCAGCTCACCAAGATCCAGGGGACCTGAGCAGTTCTTC.

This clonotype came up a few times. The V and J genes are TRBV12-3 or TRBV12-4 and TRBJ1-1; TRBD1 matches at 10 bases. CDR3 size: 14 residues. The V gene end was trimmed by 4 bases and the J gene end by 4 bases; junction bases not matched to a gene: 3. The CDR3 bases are TGTGCCAGCAGTTATGGGGACAGGGGCACTGAAGCTTTCTTT. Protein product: CASSYGDRGTEAFF.

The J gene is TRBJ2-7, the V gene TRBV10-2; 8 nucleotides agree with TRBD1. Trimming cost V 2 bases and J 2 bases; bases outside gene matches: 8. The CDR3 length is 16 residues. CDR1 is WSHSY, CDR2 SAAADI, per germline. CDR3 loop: CASSEIDRGPPYEQYF. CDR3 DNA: TGCGCCAGCAGTGAGATCGACAGGGGCCCACCCTACGAGCAGTACTTC.

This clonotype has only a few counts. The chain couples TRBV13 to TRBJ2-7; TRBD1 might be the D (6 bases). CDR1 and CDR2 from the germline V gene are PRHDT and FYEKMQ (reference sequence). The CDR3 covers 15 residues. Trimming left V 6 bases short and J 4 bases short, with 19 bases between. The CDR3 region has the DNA TGTGCCAGCAGACCCACACCCGACAGGAGATACGAGCAGTACTTC. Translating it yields CASRPTPDRRYEQYF.

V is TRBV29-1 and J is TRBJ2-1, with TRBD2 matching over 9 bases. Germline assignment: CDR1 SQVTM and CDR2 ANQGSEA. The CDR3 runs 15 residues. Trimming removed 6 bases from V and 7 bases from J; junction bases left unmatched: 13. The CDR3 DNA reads TGCAGCGTAGAATACGGCGGGGGGGCGAATAATGAGCAGTTCTTC. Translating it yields CSVEYGGGANNEQFF.